Listed below are T cell receptor beta chains from one sample, sequenced in a study of cytomegalovirus exposure and HLA in healthy donors. Clones were read by immunoSEQ multiplex PCR, and TCRdb kept only the in-frame ones, dropping some. The sample has 110,000 to 150,000 clones; approximately 87% are singletons. Sequenced: PBMCs. The receptors originated from a man aged 18 to 29 in good health and CMV-seronegative. Each CDR3 is given with its conserved first and last residue. The order of the fields is V gene, D gene, J gene, clone size, CDR3 protein, CDR3 DNA. D genes are given only for firm matches. Where a row states a size, it is once, few, many or the class of an expanded clone; other rows omit it.

TRBV7-9	TRBD1	TRBJ2-5	NA	CASSPTGGKETQYF	TGTGCCAGCAGCCCGACAGGGGGGAAGGAGACCCAGTACTTC
TRBV7-8	NA	TRBJ2-5	NA	CASSLSLAGQETQYF	TGTGCCAGCAGCTTATCTCTCGCGGGACAAGAGACCCAGTACTTC
TRBV5-1	NA	TRBJ2-7	once	CASSLNEYYEQYF	TGCGCCAGCAGCTTGAACGAGTACTACGAGCAGTACTTC
TRBV6-4	TRBD1	TRBJ2-5	NA	CASSDIGTGETRTQETQYF	TGTGCCAGCAGTGACATAGGGACAGGGGAGACCCGAACACAAGAGACCCAGTACTTC
TRBV19	NA	TRBJ1-1	once	CASLHVRVANTEAFF	TGTGCCAGTCTCCACGTGAGGGTAGCGAACACTGAAGCTTTCTTT
TRBV6-5	NA	TRBJ1-1	NA	CASSYSKVRGTEAFF	TGTGCCAGCAGTTACTCGAAGGTCCGGGGTACTGAAGCTTTCTTT
TRBV7-2	TRBD1	TRBJ2-1	NA	CASSSTTDRGNEQFF	TGTGCCAGCAGCTCGACCACTGACAGGGGAAATGAGCAGTTCTTC
TRBV11-1	NA	TRBJ2-3	NA	CASSSGSTDTQYF	TGTGCCAGCAGCTCGGGAAGCACAGATACGCAGTATTTT
TRBV5-4	NA	TRBJ1-2	NA	CASSRPGGLYGYTF	TGTGCCAGCAGCCGGCCGGGGGGGCTCTATGGCTACACCTTC
TRBV10-3	NA	TRBJ2-3	once	CAISEGRAADTQYF	TGTGCCATCAGTGAGGGCAGGGCAGCAGATACGCAGTATTTT
TRBV6-6	NA	TRBJ2-1	NA	CASSYSNAPQGYEQFF	TGTGCCAGCAGTTACTCGAATGCGCCTCAGGGGTATGAGCAGTTCTTC
TRBV9	TRBD2	TRBJ2-1	NA	CASSVAPDFRSGGAIQNEQFF	TGTGCCAGCAGCGTAGCACCCGATTTTAGGAGCGGGGGGGCCATACAGAATGAGCAGTTCTTC
TRBV28	TRBD2	TRBJ2-1	NA	CASSPSGALAGNEQFF	TGTGCCAGCAGTCCCTCCGGGGCCCTAGCGGGCAATGAGCAGTTCTTC
TRBV6-4	NA	TRBJ1-1	NA	CASSVAQGSKAFF	TGTGCCAGCAGTGTTGCGCAGGGAAGTAAAGCTTTCTTT
TRBV7-8	NA	TRBJ1-2	once	CASSYTGTVYGYTF	TGTGCCAGCAGCTATACCGGGACTGTCTATGGCTACACCTTC
TRBV30	TRBD1	TRBJ2-7	NA	CAWSLRDRGTYEQYF	TGTGCCTGGAGTCTCCGGGACAGGGGGACCTACGAGCAGTACTTC
TRBV7-9	TRBD1	TRBJ1-2	NA	CASSGRTGGLDGYTF	TGTGCCAGCAGCGGCAGGACAGGTGGACTGGATGGCTACACCTTC
TRBV7-2	NA	TRBJ2-1	NA	CASSLFGREQFF	TGTGCCAGCAGCTTATTCGGTCGCGAGCAGTTCTTC
TRBV30	NA	TRBJ2-7	NA	CAWSNRRLTYEQYF	TGTGCCTGGAGTAACCGCAGGTTAACCTACGAGCAGTACTTC
TRBV4-2	TRBD2	TRBJ2-5	NA	CASSQGPLSGGPKETQYF	TGTGCCAGCAGCCAAGGCCCCCTTAGCGGGGGGCCGAAAGAGACCCAGTACTTC
TRBV27	NA	TRBJ1-3	NA	CASSLSFPGASSGNTIYF	TGTGCCAGCAGTTTGAGTTTCCCAGGGGCCTCCTCTGGAAACACCATATATTTT
TRBV19	TRBD1	TRBJ1-5	once	CASSIYRDRSLRTQHF	TGTGCCAGTAGTATTTACCGGGACAGATCCCTCAGGACCCAGCATTTT
TRBV21-1	NA	TRBJ1-2	NA	CASSFTRTGRDTSGGYTF	TGTGCCAGCAGCTTTACACGGACAGGAAGGGATACGAGTGGTGGCTACACCTTC
TRBV2	TRBD1	TRBJ2-3	NA	CASTPDREGTDTQYF	TGTGCCAGCACCCCGGACAGGGAAGGCACAGATACGCAGTATTTT
TRBV18	NA	TRBJ2-5	NA	CASSPIGSGQETQYF	TGTGCCAGCTCCCCAATTGGTAGCGGCCAAGAGACCCAGTACTTC
TRBV28	NA	TRBJ1-4	NA	CASSLYPSGTNEKLFF	TGTGCCAGCAGCCTTTACCCCTCGGGTACTAATGAAAAACTGTTTTTT
TRBV6-6	NA	TRBJ1-2	NA	CASSLVRVGSNYGYTF	TGTGCCAGCAGTTTGGTGCGGGTAGGGTCTAACTATGGCTACACCTTC
TRBV5-1	NA	TRBJ1-6	NA	CASSLSGESSYNSPLHF	TGCGCCAGCAGCTTGTCGGGGGAGAGCTCCTATAATTCACCCCTCCACTTT
TRBV19	NA	TRBJ2-5	NA	CASSIGGQPRTQYF	TGTGCCAGTAGTATAGGAGGACAGCCTCGGACCCAGTACTTC
TRBV30	TRBD1	TRBJ1-4	NA	CAWAQGAVEKLFF	TGTGCCTGGGCCCAGGGGGCGGTTGAAAAACTGTTTTTT
TRBV28	TRBD1	TRBJ2-7	NA	CASTQGYGEQYF	TGTGCCAGCACACAGGGGTACGGCGAGCAGTACTTC
TRBV19	NA	TRBJ2-7	NA	CASRPGYSYEQYF	TGTGCCAGTCGGCCAGGGTACTCCTACGAGCAGTACTTC
TRBV9	TRBD2	TRBJ2-5	NA	CASSVDTSGRGAETQYF	TGTGCCAGCAGCGTAGATACTAGCGGGAGAGGCGCGGAGACCCAGTACTTC
TRBV10-3	TRBD2	TRBJ2-1	NA	CAIGGRGPYNEQFF	TGTGCCATCGGAGGGAGGGGCCCCTACAATGAGCAGTTCTTC
TRBV5-1	NA	TRBJ1-2	NA	CASSRTGPNRDGYTF	TGCGCCAGCAGCCGTACAGGGCCCAACCGAGATGGCTACACCTTC
TRBV28	TRBD1	TRBJ2-2	NA	CASSFNFGTGTGELFF	TGTGCCAGCAGTTTTAATTTCGGGACAGGGACCGGGGAGCTGTTTTTT
TRBV2	TRBD1	TRBJ1-5	few	CASSGTGYSNQPQHF	TGTGCCAGCAGTGGGACAGGCTATAGCAATCAGCCCCAGCATTTT
TRBV10-3	NA	TRBJ2-1	few	CAISELRVTYNEQFF	TGTGCCATCAGTGAGTTACGGGTAACCTACAATGAGCAGTTCTTC
TRBV28	TRBD2	TRBJ2-2	NA	CASSVGWANRREFDTGELFF	TGTGCCAGCAGCGTTGGATGGGCGAATCGGCGGGAGTTTGACACCGGGGAGCTGTTTTTT
TRBV7-2	NA	TRBJ1-1	NA	CASSPGRETEAFF	TGTGCCAGCAGTCCAGGGAGGGAGACTGAAGCTTTCTTT
TRBV4-3	NA	TRBJ1-1	NA	CASSQDPALVGANTEAFF	TGCGCCAGCAGCCAAGATCCCGCACTTGTGGGGGCGAACACTGAAGCTTTCTTT
TRBV10-3	NA	TRBJ2-4	NA	CAISQAQGYKNIQYF	TGTGCCATCAGCCAAGCCCAGGGTTACAAAAACATTCAGTACTTC
TRBV4-1	NA	TRBJ2-5	NA	CASSQERRGETQYF	TGCGCCAGCAGCCAAGAGAGAAGGGGGGAGACCCAGTACTTC
TRBV28	TRBD2	TRBJ2-7	NA	CASATTSESSYEQYF	TGTGCCAGCGCAACTACTAGCGAGAGCTCCTACGAGCAGTACTTC
TRBV2	NA	TRBJ2-7	NA	CASTAGSSYEQYF	TGTGCCAGCACCGCCGGGAGCTCCTACGAGCAGTACTTC
TRBV7-9	NA	TRBJ2-7	few	CASSDASVAYEQYF	TGTGCCAGCAGCGATGCTAGCGTAGCCTACGAGCAGTACTTC
TRBV12-5	NA	TRBJ2-2	NA	CASEITGGNTGELFF	TGTGCTAGCGAAATCACCGGGGGTAACACCGGGGAGCTGTTTTTT
TRBV6-5	NA	TRBJ1-4	NA	CASTRGANEKLFF	TGTGCCAGCACCAGGGGTGCTAATGAAAAACTGTTTTTT
TRBV23-1	TRBD1	TRBJ2-7	NA	CASSQCWGQGSYEQYF	TGCGCCAGCAGTCAATGTTGGGGACAGGGGTCCTACGAGCAGTACTTC
TRBV6-6	NA	TRBJ1-2	NA	CASKGEGDGYTF	TGTGCCAGCAAGGGGGAGGGGGATGGCTACACCTTC
TRBV7-2	NA	TRBJ2-3	NA	CASSFSDTQYF	TGTGCCAGCAGCTTCTCGGATACGCAGTATTTT
TRBV7-6	NA	TRBJ2-7	NA	CASSLRSGQNYEQYF	TGTGCCAGCAGCCTACGTTCTGGACAGAACTACGAGCAGTACTTC
TRBV2	NA	TRBJ2-5	NA	CASSGGRETQYF	TGTGCCAGCAGTGGAGGGCGAGAGACCCAGTACTTC
TRBV6-6	TRBD2	TRBJ2-3	NA	CASSYSGGAFTDTQYF	TGTGCCAGCAGTTACTCCGGGGGGGCCTTCACAGATACGCAGTATTTT
TRBV21-1	NA	TRBJ2-7	NA	CASSKGWEVDYEQYF	TGTGCCAGCAGCAAAGGCTGGGAGGTGGACTACGAGCAGTACTTC
TRBV4-3	NA	TRBJ1-1	NA	CASSLYYRNTEAFF	TGCGCCAGCAGCCTATATTACAGGAACACTGAAGCTTTCTTT
TRBV11-3	NA	TRBJ1-1	NA	CASSFQVENTEAFF	TGTGCCAGCAGTTTTCAGGTGGAGAACACTGAAGCTTTCTTT
TRBV7-6	TRBD1	TRBJ1-3	once	CASSAFSPNRGLRGNTIYF	TGTGCCAGCAGCGCCTTTAGTCCGAACAGGGGGCTACGTGGAAACACCATATATTTT
TRBV7-9	NA	TRBJ1-4	NA	CASSLATSTNEKLFF	TGTGCCAGCAGCTTAGCCACTTCAACTAATGAAAAACTGTTTTTT